Presented here are 29 T cell receptor beta chains from one specimen sequenced in a study of beta chain features in type 1 diabetes. Findings and caveats of the study: People with Type 1 diabetes carried modestly yet significantly shorter TCRB CDR3s in all four CD4+ subsets.

Expressed TCRB transcripts were sequenced because the isolated RNA had all been reverse transcribed beforehand. Profiling relied on immunoSEQ multiplex PCR, and the TCRdb table lists in-frame clones only, not all of them. The data hold more than 100,000 clones, with roughly 10% observed a single time. No antigen has been identified for these receptors. The sequencing input was central memory CD4+ T cells from blood. Receptors were obtained from a man aged 30 to 39 with type 1 diabetes.

This clone has a handful of counts. The chain has TRBV6-6 and TRBJ2-6; 7 nucleotides line up with TRBD2. This CDR3 is built from 16 residues. CDR1 MNHNY and CDR2 SVGAGI come from the germline V gene (reference sequence). Germline trimming cut 1 base from V and 2 bases from J; bases unmatched to any gene: 2. CDR3 amino acids: CASSYLGGTGANVLTF. The CDR3 DNA sequence: TGTGCCAGCAGTTACTTGGGGGGGACTGGGGCCAACGTCCTGACTTTC.

This clone was detected a few times. The chain combines TRBV4-2 with TRBJ1-5; D call uncertain. Trimming left V 2 bases short and J 5 bases short, with 7 bases between. The germline V gene encodes CDR1 LGHNA and CDR2 YNFKEQ. The CDR3 totals 13 residues. The CDR3 DNA reads TGTGCCAGCAGCCAACAGGCAGATCAGCCCCAGCATTTT. Protein sequence: CASSQQADQPQHF.

This clone was found a few times. This chain uses TRBV6-5 with TRBJ2-4; a possible D gene is TRBD2 (7 bases). The V and J ends lost 5 bases and 7 bases respectively, with 12 bases between them. Germline CDR1 and CDR2: MNHEY and SVGAGI. This CDR3 spans 13 amino acids. The CDR3 DNA sequence: TGTGCCAGCAGTAACAGGGAGGGTAACATTCAGTACTTC. Translated, it gives CASSNREGNIQYF.

This clone has just a few counts. Written as DNA, the CDR3 is TGTGCCAGCAGCGACAGCTCTGGAAACACCATATATTTT. It codes for CASSDSSGNTIYF. The J gene is TRBJ1-3, the V gene TRBV9; no clear D. Germline CDR1 is SGDLS and CDR2 is YYNGEE. V was clipped by 3 bases and J by 0 bases, with 4 bases between them. The CDR3 is made up of 13 amino acids.

This clone was recorded at least ten times. V is TRBV2 and J is TRBJ2-3; 7 positions agree with TRBD2. The CDR3 runs 15 residues. The junction had 6 bases not matched to a gene; V was cut back by 6 bases and J by 0 bases. The germline V gene has CDR1 SNHLY and CDR2 FYNNEI. CDR3 sequence: CASSLRLASTDTQYF. Written as DNA, the CDR3 is TGTGCCAGCAGCCTCAGACTAGCCAGCACAGATACGCAGTATTTT.

This clone was seen a few times. The V and J genes are TRBV28 and TRBJ2-7, with a tentative D call TRBD2 (5 bases). V was shortened by 3 bases and J by 0 bases, with 9 bases between the two germline ends. CDR1 MDHEN and CDR2 SYDVKM come from the germline V gene. This CDR3 spans 14 amino acids. The CDR3 DNA reads TGTGCCAGCAGTTTCGGGATTAACTCCTACGAGCAGTACTTC. Translation: CASSFGINSYEQYF.

This clone was counted between two and nine times. The rearrangement uses TRBV29-1 and TRBJ1-1, with a possible D match to TRBD1 (5 bases). This CDR3 is built from 15 residues. The V end was cut by 4 bases, the J end by 1 base, with 16 bases between. Germline V gives CDR1 SQVTM, CDR2 ANQGSEA. Here the CDR3 reads CSVGRAGTRNTEAFF. The CDR3 DNA is TGCAGCGTTGGGAGGGCCGGGACTCGGAACACTGAAGCTTTCTTT.

A few counts support this clone. The chain uses TRBV18 and TRBJ1-3; no firm D call. This CDR3 spans 14 amino acids. V lost 5 bases and J lost 2, with 10 bases in between. Germline V CDR1 and CDR2: KGHSH, LQKENI. The CDR3 loop is CASSSDFTGNTIYF. CDR3 DNA: TGTGCCAGCTCATCGGACTTTACTGGAAACACCATATATTTT.

A few counts support this clone. V gene TRBV27 combines with J gene TRBJ1-4, with 8 positions matching TRBD1. There are 14 residues in the CDR3. The ends lost 4 bases at V and 7 bases at J; junction bases unmatched: 5. Germline V gives CDR1 MNHEY, CDR2 SMNVEV (reference sequence). Here the CDR3 reads CASSSGQAPEKLFF. CDR3 DNA sequence: TGTGCCAGCAGTTCGGGACAGGCACCTGAAAAACTGTTTTTT.

The CDR3 loop is CATSRDAGGVGSPLHF. For the CDR3, the DNA is TGTGCCACCAGCAGAGATGCAGGGGGCGTTGGTTCACCCCTCCACTTT. This rearrangement joins TRBV15 to TRBJ1-6; 8 bases match TRBD1. From germline, CDR1 is LNHNV and CDR2 YYDKDF (reference sequence). The CDR3 is 16 amino acids. Germline trimming cut 0 bases from V and 9 bases from J; bases unmatched to any gene: 7.

This chain links TRBV5-1 with TRBJ2-7, with 12 bases identical to TRBD2. The CDR3 is 15 residues long. CDR1 SGHRS and CDR2 YFSETQ come from the germline V gene. The trim removed 3 bases at V and 9 bases at J, leaving 10 bases unmatched. DNA of the CDR3: TGCGCCAGCAGCTCACTAGCGGGGGGAGCTAAGGGGCAGTACTTC. This encodes CASSSLAGGAKGQYF.

This clone was counted only a few times. The chain combines TRBV5-1 with TRBJ2-1; 8 bases agree with TRBD2. V was clipped by 5 bases and J by 8 bases; unmatched bases: 6. CDR1 is SGHRS and CDR2 is YFSETQ in the germline V gene. CDR3 length equals 13 residues. DNA for the CDR3: TGCGCCAGCAGAGCGGGGGCGAGCGATGAGCAGTTCTTC. It codes for CASRAGASDEQFF.

This clone was counted only a few times. The chain links TRBV7-8 to TRBJ1-1; 7 bases match TRBD1. Losses at the gene ends were 5 bases for V and 1 base for J; bases not matched to a gene: 7. Germline CDR1 reads SGHVS; CDR2 reads FQNEAQ. This CDR3 has 15 amino acids. CDR3 nucleotides: TGTGCCAGCAGCCCGTGGACAGGACAGAACACTGAAGCTTTCTTT. Amino acids: CASSPWTGQNTEAFF.

The V call is TRBV28, the J call TRBJ1-2; the D is unclear. This CDR3 has 11 amino acids. The germline V gene has CDR1 MDHEN and CDR2 SYDVKM. Trimming removed 3 bases at V and 4 bases at J, with 3 bases between. For the CDR3, the DNA is TGTGCCAGCAGTTTCCTCTATGGCTACACCTTC. Translated, it gives CASSFLYGYTF.

About this clone itself: This specimen includes other DNA sequences encoding the same CDR3. J is TRBJ2-3 and V is TRBV9; TRBD1 is a possible D gene (6 bases). Trimming cost V 2 bases and J 0 bases, with 10 bases left between them. The CDR3 length is 15 residues. Germline CDR1 reads SGDLS; CDR2 reads YYNGEE. CDR3 nucleotides: TGTGCCAGCAGCGTTGGGCAGGGGAGCACAGATACGCAGTATTTT. This gives the protein CASSVGQGSTDTQYF.

By share, this clone counts as medium-sized. This chain connects TRBV29-1 to TRBJ1-5, with D unresolved. The CDR3 runs 13 residues. V was trimmed by 4 bases and J by 4 bases, leaving 11 bases between them. Germline V CDR1 and CDR2: SQVTM, ANQGSEA. The CDR3 nucleotides are TGCAGCGTTGCCGGCGGGAAAAATCAGCCCCAGCATTTT. Translated: CSVAGGKNQPQHF.

This clone was found a few times. V and J are TRBV7-9 and TRBJ2-1; 9 bases line up with TRBD2. J gave up 1 base and V 5 bases, and 6 bases lay outside the gene matches. In germline, CDR1 is SEHNR, CDR2 FQNEAQ (reference sequence). The CDR3 extends over 16 amino acids. CDR3 sequence reads: CASSLRAGGSYNEQFF. The CDR3 region has the DNA TGTGCCAGCAGCCTTCGAGCGGGGGGTTCCTACAATGAGCAGTTCTTC.

The chain uses TRBV5-1 and TRBJ2-1; the D gene is possibly TRBD2 (6 bases). The V end was cut by 0 bases, the J end by 4 bases, with 11 bases between. The CDR3 is 15 residues long. Germline V gives CDR1 SGHRS, CDR2 YFSETQ. In DNA, the CDR3 is TGCGCCAGCAGCTTGGAAGTCGGGGGTTACAATGAGCAGTTCTTC. Residues: CASSLEVGGYNEQFF.

The J gene is TRBJ1-6, the V gene TRBV7-9; D is unclear. This CDR3 comprises 17 residues. V dropped 2 bases and J dropped 7 bases, with 18 bases sitting between them. Germline loops: CDR1 SEHNR, CDR2 FQNEAQ (reference sequence). The CDR3 DNA sequence: TGTGCCAGCAGCTTATTGGTCGGCCGGGTCCCCAATTCACCCCTCCACTTT. Translated: CASSLLVGRVPNSPLHF.

The chain links TRBV5-4 to TRBJ2-5; TRBD2 matches at 7 bases. This CDR3 region has 14 residues. After removal of 2 bases from V and 2 bases from J, the junction contained 3 bases not matched to a gene. Germline assignment: CDR1 SGHNT and CDR2 YYREEE (reference sequence). The CDR3 loop is CASSFGGGQETQYF. The CDR3 DNA is TGTGCCAGCAGCTTCGGCGGGGGACAAGAGACCCAGTACTTC.

This clone turned up a few times. The rearrangement uses TRBV9 and TRBJ1-6, with 7 bases matching TRBD1. The CDR3 consists of 16 residues. The V gene end was trimmed by 4 bases and the J gene end by 7 bases; junction bases not matched to a gene: 11. Germline-derived CDR1 and CDR2 are SGDLS and YYNGEE. This chain's CDR3 is CASSSQVGQANSPLHF. The CDR3 nucleotides read TGTGCCAGCAGCTCCCAAGTCGGACAGGCAAATTCACCCCTCCACTTT.

This clone has only a few counts. The CDR3 is CASRGTSRFAEAFF. The CDR3 DNA reads as TGTGCCAGCAGGGGGACAAGTCGATTCGCTGAAGCTTTCTTT. This chain links TRBV28 with TRBJ1-1; maybe TRBD1 (6 bases). CDR3 length equals 14 residues. V lost 6 bases and J lost 6, with 17 bases in between. The germline V gene has CDR1 MDHEN and CDR2 SYDVKM.

V usage is TRBV28 and J usage is TRBJ1-6; D not certain. The CDR3 is 13 residues long. Trimming shortened V by 10 bases and J by 3 bases, and 10 bases separated the two germline ends. The V gene's germline CDR1 is MDHEN and CDR2 SYDVKM. In nucleotides, the CDR3 is TGTGCCATCCGGAGACGCTATAATTCACCCCTCCACTTT. Amino acids: CAIRRRYNSPLHF.

This clone was picked up a small number of times. The rearrangement joins TRBV27 to TRBJ1-2; D remains unclear. Germline V gives CDR1 MNHEY, CDR2 SMNVEV (reference sequence). This CDR3 comprises 11 residues. V lost 7 bases to trimming and J lost 7 bases, with 10 bases between them. The DNA of the CDR3 is TGTGCCAGCACCTATCCCCCTGGCTACACCTTC. Its protein product is CASTYPPGYTF.

V is TRBV4-3 and J is TRBJ2-5; no firm D call. V dropped 1 base and J dropped 0 bases, with 9 bases sitting between them. The CDR3 totals 15 residues. The germline V gene has CDR1 LGHNA and CDR2 YSLEER. CDR3 amino acids: CASSQGLTYQETQYF. CDR3 coding DNA: TGCGCCAGCAGCCAAGGACTGACGTACCAAGAGACCCAGTACTTC.

This clone was detected only a few times. The chain is built from TRBV4-3 and TRBJ2-1; the D gene is possibly TRBD2 (6 bases). V was trimmed by 0 bases and J by 12 bases, leaving 18 bases between them. The CDR3 loop spans 15 amino acids. Germline CDR1 LGHNA, CDR2 YSLEER. CDR3 in DNA: TGCGCCAGCAGCCAAGAGAGTCACGGGGGTGGTGGGCAGTTCTTC. This sequence encodes CASSQESHGGGGQFF.

The chain links TRBV6-5 to TRBJ1-1, with no clear D. The ends were cut back, 5 bases at V and 0 bases at J, with 7 bases in the middle. Per germline, CDR1 MNHEY and CDR2 SVGAGI. The CDR3 sequence is 13 residues long. CDR3 sequence: CASSATVNTEAFF. The CDR3, as DNA: TGTGCCAGCAGTGCTACAGTGAACACTGAAGCTTTCTTT.

This clone has at least ten counts. As DNA, the CDR3 is TGTGCCAGCAGTGCTACTACAGGGAGGGGGGAGACCCAGTACTTC. Protein product: CASSATTGRGETQYF. The chain is built from TRBV6-1 and TRBJ2-5; weak D call: TRBD2 (7 bases). The CDR3 covers 15 residues. V was shortened by 4 bases and J by 5 bases, with 17 bases between the two germline ends. The germline V gene encodes CDR1 MNHNS and CDR2 SASEGT.

The V gene is TRBV5-1, the J gene TRBJ2-6, with TRBD2 matching 7 bases. The CDR3 is made up of 18 amino acids. Germline CDR1 is SGHRS and CDR2 is YFSETQ. The J segment lost 0 bases and the V segment lost 5 bases, leaving 11 bases of the junction unmatched. Written as DNA, the CDR3 is TGCGCCAGCAGTCTCGGAGCGGGACCGACCTCTGGGGCCAACGTCCTGACTTTC. This encodes CASSLGAGPTSGANVLTF.